The 2 T cell receptor beta chains below all came from one sample that was sequenced in a study of CD8 T cells in ankylosing spondylitis. TCRdb reanalysed the 5' RACE reads using MiXCR and keeps one entry per CDR3 protein. The data contain more than 250,000 distinct CDR3 sequences, around 10% of them singletons. The sample comprised blood, either unsorted or a sorted T cell fraction (not recorded which). All receptors come from a female donor with ankylosing spondylitis or in good health (not recorded which).

The chain links TRBV12-3 or TRBV12-4 to TRBJ2-2, with a tentative D call TRBD2 (6 bases). The ends were cut back, 6 bases at V and 1 base at J, with 15 bases in the middle. The CDR3 sequence is 16 residues long. CDR3 sequence: CASSQGGALNTGELFF. The CDR3, as DNA: TGTGCCAGCAGCCAAGGAGGGGCTCTGAACACCGGGGAGCTGTTTTTT.

This clonotype was counted a few times. The chain has TRBV18 and TRBJ2-3; 10 bases line up with TRBD2. Germline-derived CDR1 and CDR2 are KGHSH and LQKENI. The V and J ends lost 3 bases and 3 bases, in that order; junction bases with no gene match: 3. The CDR3 totals 15 residues. As DNA, the CDR3 is TGTGCCAGCTCACCCAGCGGGAGGGTTACAGATACGCAGTATTTT. Residues: CASSPSGRVTDTQYF.